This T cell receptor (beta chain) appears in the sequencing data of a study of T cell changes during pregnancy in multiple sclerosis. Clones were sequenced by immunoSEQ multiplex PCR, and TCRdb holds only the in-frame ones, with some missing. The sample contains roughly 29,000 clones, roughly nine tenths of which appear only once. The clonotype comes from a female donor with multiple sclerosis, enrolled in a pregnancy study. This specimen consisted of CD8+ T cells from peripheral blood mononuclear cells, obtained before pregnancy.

CDR3 sequence (DNA): TGTGCCAGCAGCTTATTAACCGGCACTGAAGCTTTCTTT. Its protein product is CASSLLTGTEAFF. The chain employs TRBV11-2 and TRBJ1-1; D is undetermined. V lost 2 bases to trimming and J lost 4 bases, with 8 bases between them. The CDR3 is 13 amino acids. Germline V lookup: CDR1 SGHAT, CDR2 FQNNGV.